This T cell receptor (beta chain) was found in a study of Ad26.COV2.S vaccination and SARS-CoV-2 variants (dated by TCRdb to the early 2020s). At the level of the whole study: Vaccine-arm donors were drawn from COV1001, a multicentre, randomized, double-blind, placebo-controlled phase I-IIa trial of Ad26.COV2.S in healthy adults. Ad26.COV2.S was administered intramuscularly at 5 x 10^10 or 1 x 10^11 viral particles, either as a single shot or as two shots given 56 days apart. TCRbeta repertoire sequencing was used to assess the specificity and breadth of SARS-CoV-2-reactive T cell receptors after Ad26.COV2.S vaccination. The TCR-sequenced set comprised approximately 30 samples: around 20 Ad26.COV2.S vaccine recipients, 5 placebo recipients and 8 SARS-CoV-2 convalescent individuals. Participants in the trial were split at random into five groups of five each, receiving low-dose or high-dose Ad26.COV2.S once or twice, or else placebo on both occasions. Throughout the experiments and outcome assessment, investigators stayed blinded to trial group allocation. What the authors observed across the whole study: The authors noted that total T cell responses may have been underestimated by the TCR breadth and depth analyses. Compared with placebo recipients, Ad26.COV2.S recipients showed higher spike-specific TCR breadth (P = 0.0014). The study was not powered to compare responses between vaccine doses or regimens. Vaccine and placebo recipients had similar non-spike TCR breadth, a finding consistent with the vaccine containing only spike. Substantial breadth of spike-specific CD8+ and CD4+ T cell responses was reported after vaccination.

The treatment or condition label corresponds to: some 20 received Ad26.COV2.S at low or high dose, single or two shots; 5 received placebo; per-sample allocation not given. Repertoires of vaccine and placebo recipients were sequenced from samples collected on day 63 after the first injection. In Cohort 1b, fewer than 30 adults aged 18-55 years were enrolled at a single site in Boston, USA, between 29 July and 7 August 2020. Ad26.COV2.S consisted of a replication-incompetent adenovirus type 26 vector by which a prefusion-stabilized SARS-CoV-2 spike protein from the original Wuhan strain was expressed. Including cysteine and phenylalanine, the CDR3 has 13 amino acids. Just CDR3 DNA is preserved here, 39 bases in frame from base 1. CDR1 is given as KGHSH and CDR2 as LQKENI, both from the germline V gene. V and J lose 2 bases and 1 base, and a span of 5 bases separates them. This clone was observed a few times. Which antigen it targets is not known. Base qualities are not provided; no much larger clone lies one nucleotide away. The same CDR3 is also encoded by other DNA sequences in this sample.

The immunoSEQ Assay was the method used to sequence TCRbeta CDR3 regions. After extraction, genomic DNA underwent amplification by bias-controlled multiplex PCR, followed by high-throughput sequencing. Per the source publication's procedure: To quantify the absolute abundance of every unique TCRbeta CDR3 region, sequences were collapsed and filtered. Usable DNA was measured by amplifying reference genes present in all nucleated cells, and TCRbeta template counts were normalized to that usable DNA to estimate T cell fraction. Repertoire TCRs were annotated as SARS-CoV-2-specific when V gene, CDR3 amino acid sequence and J gene were exactly matched to a known reactive TCR set. The reference SARS-CoV-2 TCR set was derived from MIRA and filtered for enrichment in COVID-19-positive ImmuneCODE repertoires, a step that removed public or cross-reactive TCRs. Based on the MIRA antigens, annotated TCRs were further analysed at the level of specific ORF or position within ORF. Depth was the summed frequency of annotated unique rearrangements, while breadth was defined as annotated unique rearrangements over total unique productive rearrangements. Two-sided Wilcoxon rank-sum tests were used to compare TCR breadth between groups. TCRdb's version of the immuneACCESS table is confined to in-frame rearrangements and falls short of the full clone set. An unresolved V gene accounts for under half of the shortfall where checked; the remainder is of unknown origin. V and J calls and clone size are given by that table; D and trimming were obtained from the DNA. The sample yields roughly 510,000 clones; approximately 88% were counted once. The top ten hold 10% to 15% of the sample.

The sequence came from a person between 18 and 65 years old who received the Ad26.COV2.S COVID-19 vaccine or a placebo. Recombination connected TRBV18 to TRBJ1-1; no D gene can be assigned with confidence. Sequencing was performed on peripheral blood, taken in a trial of Ad26.COV2.S vaccine versus placebo. The sequenced DNA is TGTGCCAGCTCACCATCAGGGAACACTGAAGCTTTCTTT. It codes for CASSPSGNTEAFF. Joined to the reference TRBV18 and TRBJ1-1 proteins, this CDR3 gives the full variable domain: NAGVMQNPRHLVRRRGQEARLRCSPMKGHSHVYWYRQLPEEGLKFMVYLQKENIIDESGMPKERFSAEFPKEGPSILRIQQVVRGDSAAYFCASSPSGNTEAFFGQGTRLTVV.